The clone carrying this T cell receptor beta chain was seen at least ten times. This sample was included in a study of control samples from healthy donors and cancer patients. Germline V lookup: CDR1 LGHNA, CDR2 YSLEER. The trim removed 0 bases at V and 4 bases at J, leaving 3 bases unmatched. This CDR3 is built from 16 residues. Sequencing was performed with immunoSEQ multiplex PCR; in TCRdb, only in-frame clones are kept and a portion is missing. The data contain about 150,000 clones, about nine tenths of them singletons. The TCR originated in a man younger than 40 in good health. The sequenced sample consisted of blood. The J gene is TRBJ2-6, the V gene TRBV4-3; TRBD1 agrees at 7 bases. The DNA of the CDR3 is TGCGCCAGCAGCCAAGAACAGGGGACAGGGGCCAACGTCCTGACTTTC. It yields the protein CASSQEQGTGANVLTF.